The T cell receptor beta chain described here comes from a study of T cells of healthy individuals. One entry per CDR3 protein results from TCRdb running MiXCR on the 5' RACE reads. The sample lists tens of thousands of distinct CDR3 sequences; 4% to 5.5% were seen once. The CDR3 is made up of 16 amino acids. This clonotype was picked up a small number of times. This receptor was taken from a human donor in good health. The chain employs TRBV21-1 and TRBJ1-5; the table's D gene call, TRBD1, was not cross checked with the DNA. TRBV21-1 is assigned pseudogene status. CDR3 sequence: CASSLQLGTGNQPQHF. CDR3 in DNA: TGTGCCAGCAGCTTACAATTGGGGACAGGAAATCAGCCCCAGCATTTT.